This T cell receptor beta chain was observed in a study of early T cells in non-severe SARS-CoV-2 infection. V gave up 5 bases and J gave up 4 bases; unmatched junction bases: 9. The length of the CDR3 is 15 residues. General study results and limits: VDJdb-based matching was biased toward anti-spike CD8 responses and missed private and CD4 specificities.

A few counts support this clonotype. Its antigen is unknown. cDNA molecules, individually, were tagged with unique molecular identifiers. TCRdb re-analysed the 5' RACE reads in MiXCR, keeping a single row per CDR3 protein. In the table there are about 110,000 distinct CDR3 sequences, approximately 12% of which are singletons. The sample here was whole blood, taken at baseline. The TCR was taken from an adult who was a healthcare worker with PCR-confirmed SARS-CoV-2 infection or an uninfected control (not recorded which). This chain uses TRBV12-3 or TRBV12-4 with TRBJ1-1; 8 nucleotides align to TRBD1. The CDR3 DNA sequence: TGTGCCAGCAGTACCTTGACAGGGGTAGGCACTGAAGCTTTCTTT. Its translation: CASSTLTGVGTEAFF.